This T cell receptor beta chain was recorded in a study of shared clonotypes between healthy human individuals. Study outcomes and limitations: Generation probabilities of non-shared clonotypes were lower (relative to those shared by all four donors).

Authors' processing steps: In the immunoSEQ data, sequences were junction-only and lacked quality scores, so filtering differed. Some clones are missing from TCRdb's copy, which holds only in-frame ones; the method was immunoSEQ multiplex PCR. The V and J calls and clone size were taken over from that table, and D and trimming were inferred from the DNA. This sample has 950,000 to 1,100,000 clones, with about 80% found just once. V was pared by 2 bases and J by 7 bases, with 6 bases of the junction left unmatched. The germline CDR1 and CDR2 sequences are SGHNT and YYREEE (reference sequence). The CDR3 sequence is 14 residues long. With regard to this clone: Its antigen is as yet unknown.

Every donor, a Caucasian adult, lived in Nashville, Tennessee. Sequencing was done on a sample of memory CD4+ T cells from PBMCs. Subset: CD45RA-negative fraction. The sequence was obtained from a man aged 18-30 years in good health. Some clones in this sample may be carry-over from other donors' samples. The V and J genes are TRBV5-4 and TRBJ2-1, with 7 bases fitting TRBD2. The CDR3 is CASSLRDYSNEQFF. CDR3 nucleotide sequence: TGTGCCAGCAGCTTACGGGACTACTCAAATGAGCAGTTCTTC.